This T cell receptor beta chain originates from a study of blood T cell repertoires in COVID-19. In the study overall: COVID-19 samples, acute and convalescent, were from the United States, Italy and Spain. T cells, B-cell-depleted T cells, or PBMCs provided the cDNA or gDNA that served as material.

Per the study methods: Reference gene primer amplification yielded estimated nucleated cell counts. Here immunoSEQ multiplex PCR was the method, and the copy in TCRdb shows in-frame clones only, minus some. The V and J calls and the clone size are those of that table, but D and trimming were determined from the DNA. The repertoire holds about 130,000 clones, with 81% as singletons. V lost 2 bases and J lost 5, with 7 bases in between. The CDR3 has 13 amino acids. CDR1 and CDR2 from the germline V gene are ENHRY and SYGVKD. Sequenced sample: peripheral blood. The chain carries TRBV10-3 and TRBJ1-5; no definite D call. This sequence was found in a woman between 45 and 65 years old with acute or convalescent COVID-19. The CDR3 region is CAISETQYQPQHF. The CDR3 DNA follows: TGTGCCATCAGTGAGACTCAATATCAGCCCCAGCATTTT.